This T cell receptor beta chain was recorded in a study of T cells in Graves' hyperthyroidism and ophthalmopathy. Study-level information: Peripheral blood was collected at initial diagnosis, before any treatment.

This clonotype was recorded at least ten times. Its specificity is unknown. The CDR3 regions of TCR beta were amplified from RNA transcripts. HTBI primers were employed in a first-round RT-PCR of the TCR CDR3. MiXCR was run by TCRdb on the multiplex PCR reads, yielding one entry per CDR3 protein. The sample lists fewer than 250,000 distinct CDR3 sequences; approximately 24% were seen once. This CDR3 has 12 amino acids. The germline V gene has CDR1 SQVTM and CDR2 ANQGSEA. Notes on the study in general: Ophthalmopathy was told apart from stable hyperthyroidism by a 13 V-J model. Ophthalmopathy was model-predicted a median about 6.9 months pre-onset.

Sequencing was done on a sample of blood. The sequence was obtained from a woman aged 40 to 50 with Graves' ophthalmopathy. The V gene is TRBV29-1, the J gene TRBJ1-1; tentative D call: TRBD1 (5 bases). CDR3 nucleotides: TGCGCGAGCGAAGGGGCAGGCACTGAAGCTTTCTTT. Translation gives CASEGAGTEAFF.